These T cell receptor beta chains were read from a single sample in a study of control samples from healthy donors and cancer patients. The method was immunoSEQ multiplex PCR; TCRdb's version includes in-frame clones alone and lacks a portion of them. The table shows over 45,000 clones, with roughly nine tenths occurring only once. Sequencing input: PBMCs. These receptors were collected from a man between 35 and 55 years old with colorectal cancer. Each CDR3 is given without its conserved first and last residue. Fields, in order: V gene, J gene, CDR3 protein.

v_gene: TRBV6-5; j_gene: TRBJ1-5; CDR3aa: ATLGHSSNQPQH
v_gene: TRBV28; j_gene: TRBJ2-7; CDR3aa: ASSDWQYYEQY
v_gene: TRBV12-3/TRBV12-4; j_gene: TRBJ1-5; CDR3aa: ASSPQGYQPQH
v_gene: TRBV6-6; j_gene: TRBJ2-1; CDR3aa: ASTPPNNEQF
v_gene: TRBV27; j_gene: TRBJ2-1; CDR3aa: ASSLRGGAYNEQF
v_gene: TRBV2; j_gene: TRBJ1-6; CDR3aa: ASSEGGGSSPLH
v_gene: TRBV19; j_gene: TRBJ1-5; CDR3aa: ASSLKTGGLGAVSQPQH
v_gene: TRBV28; j_gene: TRBJ1-6; CDR3aa: ASRPSSYNSPLH
v_gene: TRBV10-3; j_gene: TRBJ1-1; CDR3aa: AISDPGGAMNTEAF
v_gene: TRBV7-2; j_gene: TRBJ2-3; CDR3aa: ASRTSGRLSSTDTQY
v_gene: TRBV3-1/TRBV3-2; j_gene: TRBJ2-4; CDR3aa: ASSQDRGRRNIQY
v_gene: TRBV10-1; j_gene: TRBJ1-2; CDR3aa: ASSDSREYGYT